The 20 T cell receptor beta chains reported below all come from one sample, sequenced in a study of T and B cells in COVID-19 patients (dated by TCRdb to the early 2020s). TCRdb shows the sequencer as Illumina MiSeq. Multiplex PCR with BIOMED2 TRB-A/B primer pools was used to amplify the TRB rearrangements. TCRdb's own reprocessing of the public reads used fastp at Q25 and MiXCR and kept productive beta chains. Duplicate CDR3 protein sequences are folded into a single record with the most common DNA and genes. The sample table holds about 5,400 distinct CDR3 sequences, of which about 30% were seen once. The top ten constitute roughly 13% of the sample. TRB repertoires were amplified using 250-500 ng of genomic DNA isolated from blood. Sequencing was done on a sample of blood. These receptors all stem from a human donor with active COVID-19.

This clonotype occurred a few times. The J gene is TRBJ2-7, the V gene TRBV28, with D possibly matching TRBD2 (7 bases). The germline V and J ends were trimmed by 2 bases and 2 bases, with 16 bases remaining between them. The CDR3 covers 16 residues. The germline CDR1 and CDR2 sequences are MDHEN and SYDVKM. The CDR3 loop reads CASSLRGGAGPYEQYF. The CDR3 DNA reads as TGTGCCAGCAGTTTAAGGGGGGGCGCGGGGCCCTACGAGCAGTACTTC.

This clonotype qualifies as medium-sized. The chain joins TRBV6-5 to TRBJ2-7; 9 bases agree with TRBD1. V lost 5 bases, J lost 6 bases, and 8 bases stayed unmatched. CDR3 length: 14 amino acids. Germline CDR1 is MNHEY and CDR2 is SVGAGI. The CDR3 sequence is CASSISDRGAEQYF. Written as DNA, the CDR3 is TGTGCCAGCAGTATATCGGACAGGGGTGCCGAGCAGTACTTC.

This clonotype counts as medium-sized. CDR3 in DNA: TGTGCCAGCAGTTTAGCCCCAGGGGGCCCTTACGAGCAGTACTTC. Translating it yields CASSLAPGGPYEQYF. This sequence joins TRBV12-3 or TRBV12-4 and TRBJ2-7, with 8 bases matching TRBD1. V lost 0 bases and J lost 4; bases outside the gene matches: 5. The CDR3 runs to 15 residues.

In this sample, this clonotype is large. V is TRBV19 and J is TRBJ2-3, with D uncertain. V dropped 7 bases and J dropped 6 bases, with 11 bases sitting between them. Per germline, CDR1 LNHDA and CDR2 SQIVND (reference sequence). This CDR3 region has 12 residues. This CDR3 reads CASKDIADTQYF. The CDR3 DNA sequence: TGTGCCAGTAAAGACATCGCCGATACGCAGTATTTT.

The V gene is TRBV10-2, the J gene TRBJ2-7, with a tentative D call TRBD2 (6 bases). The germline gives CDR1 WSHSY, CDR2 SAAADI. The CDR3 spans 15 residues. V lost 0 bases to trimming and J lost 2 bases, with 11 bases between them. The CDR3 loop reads CASSESNRGTYEQYF. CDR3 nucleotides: TGCGCCAGCAGTGAGTCGAACCGGGGGACCTACGAGCAGTACTTC.

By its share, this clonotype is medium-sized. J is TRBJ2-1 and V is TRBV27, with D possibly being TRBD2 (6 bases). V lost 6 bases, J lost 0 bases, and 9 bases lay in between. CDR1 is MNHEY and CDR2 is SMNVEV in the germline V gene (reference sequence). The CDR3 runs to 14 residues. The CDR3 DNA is TGTGCCAGCAGCCGACTAGGCTCCTACAATGAGCAGTTCTTC. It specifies CASSRLGSYNEQFF.

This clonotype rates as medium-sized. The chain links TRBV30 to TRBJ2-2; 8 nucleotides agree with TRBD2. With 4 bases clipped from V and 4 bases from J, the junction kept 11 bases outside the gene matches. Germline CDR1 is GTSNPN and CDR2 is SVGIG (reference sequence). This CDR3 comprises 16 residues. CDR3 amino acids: CAWTDKTSDFTGELFF. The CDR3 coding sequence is TGTGCCTGGACTGACAAGACTAGCGATTTCACCGGGGAGCTGTTTTTT.

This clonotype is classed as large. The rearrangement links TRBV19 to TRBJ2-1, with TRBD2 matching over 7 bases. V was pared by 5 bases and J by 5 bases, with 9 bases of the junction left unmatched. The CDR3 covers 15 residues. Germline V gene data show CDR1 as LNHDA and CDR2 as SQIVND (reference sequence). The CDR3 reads CASSRGGVKNNEQFF. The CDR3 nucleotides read TGTGCCAGTAGTCGTGGGGGGGTGAAGAACAATGAGCAGTTCTTC.

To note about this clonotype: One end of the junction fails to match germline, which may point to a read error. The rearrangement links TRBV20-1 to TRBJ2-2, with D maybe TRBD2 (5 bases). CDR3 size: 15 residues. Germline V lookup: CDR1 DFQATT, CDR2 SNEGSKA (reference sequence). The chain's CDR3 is CSARDGNLGTVELFF. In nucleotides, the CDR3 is TGCAGTGCTAGAGACGGGAACTTGGGCACCGTGGAGCTGTTTTTT.

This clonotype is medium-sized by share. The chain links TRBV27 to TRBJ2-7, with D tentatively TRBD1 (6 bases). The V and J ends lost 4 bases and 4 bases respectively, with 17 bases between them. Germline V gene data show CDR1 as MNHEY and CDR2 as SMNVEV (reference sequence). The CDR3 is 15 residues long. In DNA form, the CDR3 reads TGTGCCAGCAGTTCAAATCCATCAGGGGCGTACGAGCAGTACTTC. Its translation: CASSSNPSGAYEQYF.

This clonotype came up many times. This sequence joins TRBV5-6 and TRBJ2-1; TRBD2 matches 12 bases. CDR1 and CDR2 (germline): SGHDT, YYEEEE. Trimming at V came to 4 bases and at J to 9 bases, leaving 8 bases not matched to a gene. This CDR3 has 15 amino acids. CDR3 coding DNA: TGTGCCAGCAGCCCCCTAGCGGGAGGGGTTATTGAGCAGTTCTTC. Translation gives CASSPLAGGVIEQFF.

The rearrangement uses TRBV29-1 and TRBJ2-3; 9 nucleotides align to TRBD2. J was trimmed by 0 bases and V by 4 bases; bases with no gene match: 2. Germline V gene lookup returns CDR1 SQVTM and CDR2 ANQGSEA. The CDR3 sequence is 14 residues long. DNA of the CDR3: TGCAGCGTTGCCACTAGCGGGAGCACAGATACGCAGTATTTT. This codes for CSVATSGSTDTQYF.

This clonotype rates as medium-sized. The CDR3 sequence: CATSRDRSQETQYF. DNA of the CDR3: TGTGCCACCAGCAGAGATCGCAGCCAAGAGACCCAGTACTTC. This chain connects TRBV15 to TRBJ2-5; no clear D. The CDR3 is 14 amino acids. The V end was cut by 0 bases, the J end by 1 base, with 6 bases between. CDR1 LNHNV and CDR2 YYDKDF come from the germline V gene (reference sequence).

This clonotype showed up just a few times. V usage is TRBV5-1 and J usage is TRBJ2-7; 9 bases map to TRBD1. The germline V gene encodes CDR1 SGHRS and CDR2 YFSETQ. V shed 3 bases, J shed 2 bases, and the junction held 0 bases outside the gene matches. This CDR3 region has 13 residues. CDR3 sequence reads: CASSWTGAYEQYF. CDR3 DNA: TGCGCCAGCAGCTGGACAGGGGCCTACGAGCAGTACTTC.

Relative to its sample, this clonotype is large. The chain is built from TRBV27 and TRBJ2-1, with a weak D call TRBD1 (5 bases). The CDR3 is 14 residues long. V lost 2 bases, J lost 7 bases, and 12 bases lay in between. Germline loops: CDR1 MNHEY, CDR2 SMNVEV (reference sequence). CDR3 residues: CASSLQGSVNEQFF. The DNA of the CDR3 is TGTGCCAGCAGTTTACAGGGTAGTGTGAATGAGCAGTTCTTC.

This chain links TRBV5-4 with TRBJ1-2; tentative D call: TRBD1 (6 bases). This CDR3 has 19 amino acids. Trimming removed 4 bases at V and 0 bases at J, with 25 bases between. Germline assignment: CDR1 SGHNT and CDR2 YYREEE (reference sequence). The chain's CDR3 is CASSPQSPRGGPANYGYTF. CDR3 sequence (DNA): TGTGCCAGCAGCCCGCAGAGCCCCCGAGGGGGTCCTGCTAACTATGGCTACACCTTC.

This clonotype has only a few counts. As DNA, the CDR3 is TGTGCCAGCAGCGCTGACAGTAACACTGAAGCTTTCTTT. Translation gives CASSADSNTEAFF. The chain has TRBV7-6 and TRBJ1-1; D possibly corresponds to TRBD1 (5 bases). V lost 5 bases and J lost 2, with 9 bases in between. From germline, CDR1 is SGHVS and CDR2 FNYEAQ. The CDR3 has 13 residues. Filled out from reference TRBV7-6 and TRBJ1-1, the complete variable domain reads GAGVSQSPRYKVTKRGQDVALRCDPISGHVSLYWYRQALGQGPEFLTYFNYEAQQDKSGLPNDRFSAERPEGSISTLTIQRTEQRDSAMYRCASSADSNTEAFFGQGTRLTVV.

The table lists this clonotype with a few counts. CDR3: CAISESGADTQYF. The CDR3 coding sequence is TGTGCCATCAGTGAGTCGGGGGCAGATACGCAGTATTTT. This chain connects TRBV10-3 to TRBJ2-3; perhaps D is TRBD1 or TRBD2 (5 bases each). Germline V gene lookup returns CDR1 ENHRY and CDR2 SYGVKD. The CDR3 covers 13 residues. Trimming removed 0 bases from V and 4 bases from J, with 5 bases in between.

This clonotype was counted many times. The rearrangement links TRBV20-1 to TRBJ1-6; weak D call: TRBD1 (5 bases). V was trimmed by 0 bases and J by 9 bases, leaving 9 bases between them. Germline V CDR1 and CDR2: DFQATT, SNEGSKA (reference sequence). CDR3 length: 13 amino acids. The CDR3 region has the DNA TGCAGTGCTAGAGATCAGGGTGGTTCACCCCTCCACTTT. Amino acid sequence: CSARDQGGSPLHF.

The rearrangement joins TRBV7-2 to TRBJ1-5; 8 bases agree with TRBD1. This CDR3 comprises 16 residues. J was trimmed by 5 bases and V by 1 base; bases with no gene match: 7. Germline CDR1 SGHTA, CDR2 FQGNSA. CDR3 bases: TGTGCCAGCAGCTTAGAGGTCGGACAGGGACATCAGCCCCAGCATTTT. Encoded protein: CASSLEVGQGHQPQHF.